This is a list of T cell receptor beta chains from one sample in a study of vaccination effects on CD4 cells after COVID-19. No antigen has been identified for these receptors. The protocol was immunoSEQ multiplex PCR, while the TCRdb copy is restricted to in-frame clones and leaves out a portion. Here the sample spans 26,000 or so clones, approximately 80% being singletons. The sequenced sample was CD4+ T cells from PBMCs cultured with HCoV-NL63 spike peptides, obtained before COVID-19 vaccination. The receptors originated from a human donor who had a prior SARS-CoV-2 infection. Both conserved end residues are part of each CDR3. D genes are given only for firm matches. Clone size is given for some rows only: seen once, a few or many times, or a class if the clone is expanded.

size | D | J | V | CDR3 | DNA
- | - | TRBJ1-4 | TRBV12-5 | CASGSYGSEKLFF | TGTGCTAGTGGATCTTACGGGAGTGAAAAACTGTTTTTT
- | - | TRBJ1-4 | TRBV6-5 | CASRGRGEKLFF | TGTGCCAGCAGGGGGCGAGGTGAAAAACTGTTTTTT
- | TRBD2 | TRBJ2-1 | TRBV25-1 | CASSGGPSSGNYNEQFF | TGTGCCAGCAGTGGCGGTCCATCTAGCGGGAATTACAATGAGCAGTTCTTC
- | - | TRBJ1-2 | TRBV4-3 | CASSAQYTASTYGYTF | TGCGCCAGCAGCGCGCAGTACACAGCCTCTACCTATGGCTACACCTTC
- | TRBD1 | TRBJ2-2 | TRBV12-5 | CASGSEGAWAGELFF | TGTGCTAGTGGTTCCGAGGGGGCGTGGGCCGGGGAGCTGTTTTTT
few | - | TRBJ1-4 | TRBV14 | CASSQVVSEKLFF | TGTGCCAGCAGCCAAGTTGTCTCTGAAAAACTGTTTTTT
- | - | TRBJ2-5 | TRBV6-5 | CASSYSRDQETQYF | TGTGCCAGCAGTTACTCAAGGGATCAGGAGACCCAGTACTTC
- | TRBD2 | TRBJ2-5 | TRBV18 | CASSPPSSGTSGETQYF | TGTGCCAGCTCACCACCTTCCTCCGGGACTAGTGGGGAGACCCAGTACTTC
- | - | TRBJ2-2 | TRBV11-3 | CASSFNTGELFF | TGTGCCAGCAGCTTTAACACCGGGGAGCTGTTTTTT
few | - | TRBJ2-7 | TRBV10-3 | CAISGTPGPYEQYF | TGTGCCATCAGTGGGACCCCGGGACCCTACGAGCAGTACTTC
- | TRBD1 | TRBJ1-2 | TRBV7-6 | CASSLVATGGGYTF | TGTGCCAGCAGCTTAGTGGCGACAGGGGGCGGCTACACCTTC
- | - | TRBJ1-4 | TRBV7-9 | CASSFRIRGATNEKLFF | TGTGCCAGCAGCTTCCGCATCCGGGGGGCAACTAATGAAAAACTGTTTTTT
once | - | TRBJ2-7 | TRBV29-1 | CSVVTAVSYEQYF | TGCAGCGTTGTGACAGCTGTCTCCTACGAGCAGTACTTC
- | TRBD2 | TRBJ2-7 | TRBV2 | CAPEEPTSGGDPYEQYF | TGTGCCCCCGAGGAGCCCACTAGCGGGGGGGACCCCTACGAGCAGTACTTC
once | TRBD1 | TRBJ1-4 | TRBV13 | CASSRTGQGHEKLFF | TGTGCCAGCAGCAGAACGGGACAGGGGCATGAAAAACTGTTTTTT
- | - | TRBJ2-7 | TRBV7-8 | CASSQSGGSYEQYF | TGTGCCAGCAGTCAAAGTGGGGGCTCCTACGAGCAGTACTTC
- | - | TRBJ2-1 | TRBV7-2 | CASSLGPGDYNEQFF | TGTGCCAGCAGCTTAGGCCCGGGGGACTACAATGAGCAGTTCTTC
- | TRBD2 | TRBJ2-2 | TRBV6-4 | CASSEAGADTGELFF | TGTGCCAGCAGTGAAGCGGGGGCCGACACCGGGGAGCTGTTTTTT
- | - | TRBJ2-1 | TRBV5-1 | CASSGVAYNEQFF | TGCGCCAGCAGTGGGGTGGCCTACAATGAGCAGTTCTTC
- | - | TRBJ1-3 | TRBV9 | CASSGQVSGNTIYF | TGTGCCAGCAGCGGACAGGTCTCTGGAAACACCATATATTTT
- | TRBD1 | TRBJ1-4 | TRBV24-1 | CATRVIQGCGEKLFF | TGTGCCACCAGGGTCATACAGGGGTGCGGTGAAAAACTGTTTTTT
- | - | TRBJ2-5 | TRBV25-1 | CASSEYSGTQYF | TGTGCCAGCAGTGAATATTCAGGGACCCAGTACTTC
- | - | TRBJ1-3 | TRBV5-1 | CASSFLTGGGAGNTIYF | TGCGCCAGCAGCTTTTTGACAGGTGGAGGGGCTGGAAACACCATATATTTT
- | - | TRBJ2-4 | TRBV7-9 | CASSLVGGAKNIQYF | TGTGCCAGCAGCCTCGTGGGGGGAGCCAAAAACATTCAGTACTTC
- | - | TRBJ2-2 | TRBV10-3 | CAINLGLSNTGELFF | TGTGCCATCAATCTGGGACTCTCGAACACCGGGGAGCTGTTTTTT
- | - | TRBJ1-2 | TRBV18 | CASSPAGDNYGYTF | TGTGCCAGCTCACCAGCCGGGGATAACTATGGCTACACCTTC
- | - | TRBJ1-1 | TRBV5-4 | CASRSASKLNTEAFF | TGTGCCAGCAGATCAGCATCAAAGCTGAACACTGAAGCTTTCTTT
- | TRBD1 | TRBJ2-7 | TRBV10-3 | CAISVWTGYSYEQYF | TGTGCCATCAGCGTCTGGACAGGGTACTCCTACGAGCAGTACTTC
- | TRBD1 | TRBJ1-4 | TRBV29-1 | CSVVRTGDEKLFF | TGCAGCGTTGTTCGGACAGGGGATGAAAAACTGTTTTTT
medium-sized | - | TRBJ2-6 | TRBV10-3 | CAISEQISGANVLTF | TGTGCCATCAGTGAACAGATCTCTGGGGCCAACGTCCTGACTTTC
large | TRBD2 | TRBJ2-1 | TRBV4-1 | CASRQGLAGNNEQFF | TGCGCCAGCAGACAGGGACTAGCGGGGAACAATGAGCAGTTCTTC